The clone carrying this T cell receptor beta chain was found many times. The data were obtained in a study of T cells in Graves' hyperthyroidism and ophthalmopathy. Study-wide context: Peripheral blood was acquired at first diagnosis, ahead of any therapy whatsoever.

RNA transcripts yielded amplified TCR beta CDR3 regions. First-round RT-PCR of the TCR CDR3 relied on the HTBI primer set. Using its own MiXCR run on the multiplex PCR reads, TCRdb lists one record per CDR3 protein. The sample lists roughly 500,000 distinct CDR3 sequences; approximately 24% were seen once. Clinical symptoms, serum thyroxine, TRAb, thyroid ultrasound and orbital computed tomography established diagnosis. V was shortened by 2 bases and J by 4 bases, with 11 bases between the two germline ends. CDR3 length equals 14 residues. The material sequenced was blood. The clonotype comes from a woman aged 30 to 39 with Graves' ophthalmopathy. This chain connects TRBV12-3 or TRBV12-4 to TRBJ1-1; D ambiguous. This CDR3 is CASSLWEEGTEAFF. CDR3 coding DNA: TGTGCCAGCAGTTTATGGGAAGAGGGCACTGAAGCTTTCTTT.